This is a list of T cell receptor beta chains from one sample in a study of CD8+CD57+ T cells in acquired aplastic anemia. TCRdb re-analysed the reads in MiXCR, keeping a single row per CDR3 protein. The profile shows approximately 170,000 distinct CDR3 sequences, around half of them singletons. Sequencing was performed on sorted CD4+, CD8+, or CD8+CD57+ T cells (not recorded which) from PBMCs. Source of these receptors: a human donor in good health, serving as a control. Both conserved end residues are part of each CDR3. The D gene is left open where the match is weak. Not every row has a clone size; where given, it reads once, few, many or a size class.

abundance	j_gene	d_gene	v_gene	CDR3nt	CDR3aa
.	TRBJ1-6	.	TRBV20-1	TGCAGTGCCGGGGGGGCAGGGACTCTTAATTCACCCCTCCACTTT	CSAGGAGTLNSPLHF
.	TRBJ1-4	TRBD1	TRBV20-1	TGCAGTGCTAGAGTCGAAGGGACAGGGGGCATTGAAAAACTGTTTTTT	CSARVEGTGGIEKLFF
once	TRBJ1-1	.	TRBV2	TGTGCCAGCAGTACTCTACTAACGGGACGGGTCGGTCGTGAAAGGATGAACACTGAAGCTTTCTTT	CASSTLLTGRVGRERMNTEAFF
.	TRBJ2-5	TRBD2	TRBV9	TGTGCCAGCAGCCCCTCAGATGGGGGAGGGGAGACCCAGTACTTC	CASSPSDGGGETQYF
.	TRBJ1-2	TRBD1	TRBV20-1	TGCAGTGCTACCGGGACAGGGGATGTTGGCTACACCTTC	CSATGTGDVGYTF
many	TRBJ2-7	.	TRBV5-1	TGCGCCAGCAGCTTCGAGGGTAGTTACAACGAGCAGTACTTC	CASSFEGSYNEQYF
.	TRBJ1-2	.	TRBV20-1	TGCAGTGCTAGTTCCTACTATGGCTACACCTTC	CSASSYYGYTF
.	TRBJ2-7	TRBD1	TRBV9	TGTGCCAGTGGGCAGGGGGACAACCGGCACGCCTACGAGCAGTACTTC	CASGQGDNRHAYEQYF
many	TRBJ2-7	.	TRBV7-8	TGTGCCAGCAGCTTAGGGCTTTCATGGGACCGGGACTCCTACGAGCAGTACTTC	CASSLGLSWDRDSYEQYF
many	TRBJ2-1	.	TRBV5-1	TGCGCCAGCAGCCTGGTTTCCAGGGGGGTCAATGAGCAGTTCTTC	CASSLVSRGVNEQFF
many	TRBJ1-5	TRBD1	TRBV6-1	TGTGCCAGCAGTGTAGACAGGGCGGACAATCAGCCCCAGCATTTT	CASSVDRADNQPQHF
.	TRBJ2-1	.	TRBV7-6	TGTGCCAGCAGCGTCGGGACGGATCCCTACAATGAGCAGTTCTTC	CASSVGTDPYNEQFF
many	TRBJ1-3	.	TRBV14	TGTGCCAGCAGCCAAGATGAAGGGATCTCTGGAAACACCATATATTTT	CASSQDEGISGNTIYF
.	TRBJ2-5	TRBD1	TRBV19	TGCGTCAGTAGTTCCGGACAGGAAGAGACCCAGTACTTC	CVSSSGQEETQYF
few	TRBJ1-6	.	TRBV5-1	TGCGCTAGCAGCCCGACCGGGGGCAGACCACCCCTCCACTTT	CASSPTGGRPPLHF
.	TRBJ2-1	TRBD1	TRBV20-1	TGCAGTGCTAGACAGGACAGGGGGTACAATGAGCAGTTCTTC	CSARQDRGYNEQFF
many	TRBJ2-2	.	TRBV4-1	TGCGCCAGCAGCCAAGACAGGGGGGCAGGCACCGGGGAGCTGTTTTTT	CASSQDRGAGTGELFF
.	TRBJ2-2	TRBD1	TRBV7-3	TGTGCCAGCAGCTTACCGCAAAACCGGCAGATAGGGACAGGGGATACCGGGGAGCTGTTTTTT	CASSLPQNRQIGTGDTGELFF
many	TRBJ2-1	TRBD1	TRBV5-1	TGCGCCAGCAGCTTATCGGGACAGAGCTCCTACAATGAGCAGTTCTTC	CASSLSGQSSYNEQFF
.	TRBJ2-3	TRBD2	TRBV5-4	TGTGCCAGCAGCTTGAAAGCGGGGGGCCACAATGGGCAGTATTTT	CASSLKAGGHNGQYF
few	TRBJ1-3	.	TRBV6-1	TGTGCCAGCAGTGAAGTTCTGGGGTGGGACTACTCTGGAAACACCATATATTTT	CASSEVLGWDYSGNTIYF
many	TRBJ1-4	TRBD1	TRBV15	TGTGCCACCAGCAGAGGCTCCGGGACAGGGATTGAAAAACTGTTTTTT	CATSRGSGTGIEKLFF
.	TRBJ1-2	.	TRBV27	TGTGCCAGCAGTTTAGGGGGGGCAGCCTTCTATGGCTACACCTTC	CASSLGGAAFYGYTF
many	TRBJ2-7	TRBD1	TRBV24-1	TGTGCCACCAGTGCTAAATCCCGGGACAGGGACGAGCAGTACTTC	CATSAKSRDRDEQYF
.	TRBJ1-2	.	TRBV20-1	TGCAGTGCCGCGTTCGGGTTTAGTGGCTACACCTTC	CSAAFGFSGYTF
.	TRBJ1-5	.	TRBV20-1	TGCAGTGCTAGGAGGTGGCAGCCCCAGCATTTT	CSARRWQPQHF
many	TRBJ1-2	.	TRBV28	TGTGCCAGCAGTCCGGCAATTTGGTCGGAAAATGGCTACACCTTC	CASSPAIWSENGYTF
.	TRBJ2-7	.	TRBV25-1	TGTGCCAGCAGTTTCGGAGTCCCCAACGAGCAGTACTTC	CASSFGVPNEQYF
.	TRBJ2-2	.	TRBV19	TGTGCCAGTAGTATAACAGGAGGTCACGCCGGGGAGCTGTTTTTT	CASSITGGHAGELFF
.	TRBJ2-1	TRBD2	TRBV2	TGTGCCAGCGGAGCGGGGGGGGGGAATGAGCAGTTCTTC	CASGAGGGNEQFF
.	TRBJ2-7	.	TRBV20-1	TGCAGTGCTAGGTGGCAGGGAAGCTACGAGCAGTACTTC	CSARWQGSYEQYF
.	TRBJ2-7	.	TRBV7-3	TGTGCCAGCAGCTACGGGGGCTTCTACGAGCAGTACTTC	CASSYGGFYEQYF
many	TRBJ2-6	.	TRBV7-2	TGTGCCAGCAGCTTAGGAGGAACTGGGGCCAACGTCCTGACTTTC	CASSLGGTGANVLTF
.	TRBJ2-1	TRBD1	TRBV24-1	TGTGCCACCAGTGGCTGGGGTACAGGGGGCGAATCTGACAATGAGCAGTTCTTC	CATSGWGTGGESDNEQFF
.	TRBJ2-7	TRBD1	TRBV24-1	TGTGCCACCGCGGACAGGGGCCACGAGCAGTACTTC	CATADRGHEQYF
many	TRBJ1-1	.	TRBV7-9	TGTGCCAGCAGCCAAGCAGGATTTATGAACACTGAAGCTTTCTTT	CASSQAGFMNTEAFF
.	TRBJ1-4	.	TRBV30	TGTGCCTGGAGCCCGGGGAGGGAACTGTTTTTT	CAWSPGRELFF
few	TRBJ1-1	.	TRBV4-2	TGTGCCAGCAGCCAAGATCGGGGAATATATAGCAATCAGCCCACCTACACTGAAGCTTTCTTT	CASSQDRGIYSNQPTYTEAFF
.	TRBJ2-3	TRBD2	TRBV20-1	TGCAGTGCTCGACAAGCGGGGGCCGCGGGAGGTACGCAGTATTTT	CSARQAGAAGGTQYF
.	TRBJ2-7	.	TRBV7-6	TGTGCCAGCAGCGAAACAGGGCACGAGCAGTACTTC	CASSETGHEQYF
once	TRBJ2-2	.	TRBV5-4	TGTGCCAGCAGCTTGGCATTCGCCGGGGAGCTGTTTTTT	CASSLAFAGELFF
.	TRBJ2-1	.	TRBV7-3	TGTGCCAGTAGGGGGGGGGGGGCCAATGAGCAGTTCTTC	CASRGGGANEQFF
many	TRBJ2-5	TRBD2	TRBV7-3	TGTGCCAGCAGCAGAGCGGGGTCGGGAGAGACCCAGTACTTC	CASSRAGSGETQYF
.	TRBJ1-1	.	TRBV12-3/TRBV12-4	TGTGCCAGTATAATTGGGGGGAAGAACACTGAAGCTTTCTTT	CASIIGGKNTEAFF
.	TRBJ2-2	.	TRBV20-1	TGCAGTGCTAGACCAGGGGAGCTGTTTTTT	CSARPGELFF
.	TRBJ1-3	TRBD1	TRBV5-5	TGTGCCAGCAGCGGGACAGTCACCTCTGGAAACACCATATATTTT	CASSGTVTSGNTIYF
few	TRBJ1-2	.	TRBV7-9	TGTGCCAGCACCTACGGGGGTTTTGGCTACACCTTC	CASTYGGFGYTF
.	TRBJ2-5	TRBD2	TRBV7-6	TGTGCCAGCAGCTTAGGAGCGGTAGCGGGGGGCCAAGAGACCCAGTACTTC	CASSLGAVAGGQETQYF
few	TRBJ2-7	TRBD2	TRBV18	TGTGCCAGCTCACCATTAACGCTAGCGGGGGACTACGAGCAGTACTTC	CASSPLTLAGDYEQYF
few	TRBJ2-7	TRBD2	TRBV9	TGTGCCAGCAGCCCGGGGACTAGCGGGGGGTTCCCCTACGAGCAGTACTTC	CASSPGTSGGFPYEQYF
.	TRBJ1-6	.	TRBV9	TGTGCCAGCAGCGTAGGATCGGGGGATTCACCCCTCCACTTT	CASSVGSGDSPLHF
many	TRBJ2-2	TRBD2	TRBV2	TGTGCCAGCAGTGGTAGCGGGGGGGACACCGGGGAGCTGTTTTTT	CASSGSGGDTGELFF
many	TRBJ1-5	.	TRBV19	TGTGCCAGTAGTATAGGGAGGGAGCCCCAGCATTTT	CASSIGREPQHF
many	TRBJ2-3	.	TRBV5-1	TGCGCCAGCAGCTCGTACTCTAGCACAGATACGCAGTATTTT	CASSSYSSTDTQYF
many	TRBJ2-7	.	TRBV27	TGTGCCAGCAGCCTTTATGGGCGCAGCGCGGCCGAGCAGTACTTC	CASSLYGRSAAEQYF
.	TRBJ2-7	.	TRBV12-3/TRBV12-4	TGTGCCAGCAGTTTTTTGTTCGGTCTAGTGGTTCTCCCCGAGCAGTACTTC	CASSFLFGLVVLPEQYF
few	TRBJ2-7	.	TRBV10-3	TGTGCCATCAGTGGGACTGCAAACTCCTACGAGCAGTACTTC	CAISGTANSYEQYF
few	TRBJ2-3	TRBD2	TRBV27	TGTGCCAGCAGTTTAAGGCCCTCGACTAGCGGTAGGACAGATACGCAGTATTTT	CASSLRPSTSGRTDTQYF
.	TRBJ2-2	TRBD2	TRBV10-1	TGCGCCAGCAGTGAGGGACTAGCGGGAGATAACGGGGAGCTGTTTTTT	CASSEGLAGDNGELFF
medium-sized	TRBJ1-6	.	TRBV10-3	TGTGCCATCAGTGAGAGCACAGTGAATTCACCCCTCCACTTT	CAISESTVNSPLHF